This T cell receptor (beta chain) was captured in a study of CD8 T cells in Susac syndrome. Overall study: There were over five sequenced Susac syndrome patients with active disease and under ten in remission. Whole-study results and caveats: Expansion of clones was not seen in the CD4+ T cell repertoires of Susac syndrome.

With random hexamers, roughly 0.5 to 1 ug RNA was reverse transcribed. TCRdb reprocessed the immunoSEQ multiplex PCR reads via MiXCR and lists one record per CDR3 protein. Among 150,000 to 200,000 distinct CDR3 sequences listed, about 96% were seen once. V lost 2 bases and J 6 bases, leaving 20 bases between the germline ends. CDR3 length: 16 amino acids. The V gene's germline CDR1 is GTSNPN and CDR2 SVGIG (reference sequence). For this clonotype: Its antigen is unidentified.

Sequencing of TCR beta was carried out in blood CD8+ and CD4+ T cells. Both CD4+ and CD8+ T cells were negatively isolated, and TEMRA cells underwent FACS enrichment. The sequence was collected from a human donor with Susac syndrome. The sample consisted of CD4+ T cells from PBMCs. V and J are TRBV30 and TRBJ1-5; D may be TRBD1 (5 bases). This CDR3 is CAWSPRQGRVGQPQHF. The CDR3, as DNA: TGTGCCTGGAGTCCCCGCCAGGGAAGGGTAGGTCAGCCCCAGCATTTT.